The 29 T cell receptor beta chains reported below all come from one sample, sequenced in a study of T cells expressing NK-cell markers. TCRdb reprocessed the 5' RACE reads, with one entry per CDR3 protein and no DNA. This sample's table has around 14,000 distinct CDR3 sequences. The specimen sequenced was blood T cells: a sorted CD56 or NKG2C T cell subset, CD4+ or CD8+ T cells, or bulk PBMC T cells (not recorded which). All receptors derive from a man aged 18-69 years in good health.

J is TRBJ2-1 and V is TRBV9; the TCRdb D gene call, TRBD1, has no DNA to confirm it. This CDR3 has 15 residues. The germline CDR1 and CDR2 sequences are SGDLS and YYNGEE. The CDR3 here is CASSVVPGGVDEQFF.

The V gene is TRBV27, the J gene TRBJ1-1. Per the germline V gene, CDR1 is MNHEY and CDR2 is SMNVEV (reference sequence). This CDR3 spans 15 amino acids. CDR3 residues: CASSSHAGGYTEAFF.

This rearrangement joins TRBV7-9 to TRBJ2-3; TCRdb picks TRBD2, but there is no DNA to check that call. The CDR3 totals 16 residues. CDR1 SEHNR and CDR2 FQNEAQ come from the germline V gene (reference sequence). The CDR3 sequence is CASSPFGEANEDTQYF.

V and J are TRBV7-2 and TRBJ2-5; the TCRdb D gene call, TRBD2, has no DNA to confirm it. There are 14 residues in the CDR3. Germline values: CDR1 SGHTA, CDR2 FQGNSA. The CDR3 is CASSRTSAQETQYF.

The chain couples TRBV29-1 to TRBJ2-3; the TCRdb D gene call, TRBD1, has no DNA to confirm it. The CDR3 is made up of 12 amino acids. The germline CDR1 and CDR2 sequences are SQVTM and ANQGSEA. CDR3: CSVGQAGGTQYF.

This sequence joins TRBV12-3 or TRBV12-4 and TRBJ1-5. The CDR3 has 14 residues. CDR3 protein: CASSLYGESQPQHF.

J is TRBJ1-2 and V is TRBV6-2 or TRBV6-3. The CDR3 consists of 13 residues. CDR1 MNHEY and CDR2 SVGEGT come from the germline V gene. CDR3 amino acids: CASSYSAGNGYTF.

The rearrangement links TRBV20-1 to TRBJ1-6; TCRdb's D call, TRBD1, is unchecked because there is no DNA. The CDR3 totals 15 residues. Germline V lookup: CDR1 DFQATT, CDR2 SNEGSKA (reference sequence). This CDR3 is CSAMGYRGGNSPLHF.

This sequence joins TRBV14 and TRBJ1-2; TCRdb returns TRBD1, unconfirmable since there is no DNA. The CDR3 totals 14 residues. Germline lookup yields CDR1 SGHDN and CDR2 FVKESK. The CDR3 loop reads CASSARTTNYGYTF.

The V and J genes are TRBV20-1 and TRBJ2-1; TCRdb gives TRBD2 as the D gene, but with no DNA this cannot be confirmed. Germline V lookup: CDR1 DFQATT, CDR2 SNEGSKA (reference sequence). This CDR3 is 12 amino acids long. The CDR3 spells CSAGGRSYEQFF.

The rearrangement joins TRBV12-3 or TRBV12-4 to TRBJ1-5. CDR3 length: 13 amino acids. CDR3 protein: CASSLDMNQPQHF.

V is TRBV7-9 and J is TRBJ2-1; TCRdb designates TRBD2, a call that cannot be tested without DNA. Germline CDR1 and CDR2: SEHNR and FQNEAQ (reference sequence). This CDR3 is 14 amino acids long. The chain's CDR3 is CASSLGASRNPQFF.

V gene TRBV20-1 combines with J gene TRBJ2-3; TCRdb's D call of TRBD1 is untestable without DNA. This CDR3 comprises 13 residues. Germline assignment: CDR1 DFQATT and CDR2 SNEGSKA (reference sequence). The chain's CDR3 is CSARTGNTDTQYF.

The CDR3 sequence is CATSLGGRFEKLFF. The chain recombines TRBV15 with TRBJ1-4; there is no DNA to check the TCRdb D call of TRBD1. CDR1 is LNHNV and CDR2 is YYDKDF in the germline V gene (reference sequence). The CDR3 totals 14 residues.

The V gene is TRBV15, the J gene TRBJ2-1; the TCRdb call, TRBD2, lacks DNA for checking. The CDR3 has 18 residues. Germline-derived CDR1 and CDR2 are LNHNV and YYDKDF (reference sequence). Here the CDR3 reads CATSRAPEESRAYNEQFF. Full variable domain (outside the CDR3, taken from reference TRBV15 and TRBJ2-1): DAMVIQNPRYQVTQFGKPVTLSCSQTLNHNVMYWYQQKSSQAPKLLFHYYDKDFNNEADTPDNFQSRRPNTSFCFLDIRSPGLGDTAMYLCATSRAPEESRAYNEQFFGPGTRLTVL.

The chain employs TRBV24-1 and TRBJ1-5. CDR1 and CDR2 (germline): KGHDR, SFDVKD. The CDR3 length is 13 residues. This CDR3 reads CATSDSGIQPQHF.

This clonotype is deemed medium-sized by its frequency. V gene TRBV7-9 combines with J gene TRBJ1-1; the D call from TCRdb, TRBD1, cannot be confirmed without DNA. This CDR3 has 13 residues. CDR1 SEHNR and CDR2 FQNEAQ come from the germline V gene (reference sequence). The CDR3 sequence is CASSLEQGASAFF.

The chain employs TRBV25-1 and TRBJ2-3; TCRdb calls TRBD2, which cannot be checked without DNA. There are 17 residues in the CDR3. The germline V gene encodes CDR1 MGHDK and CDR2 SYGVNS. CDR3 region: CASSELSGRAGTDTQYF.

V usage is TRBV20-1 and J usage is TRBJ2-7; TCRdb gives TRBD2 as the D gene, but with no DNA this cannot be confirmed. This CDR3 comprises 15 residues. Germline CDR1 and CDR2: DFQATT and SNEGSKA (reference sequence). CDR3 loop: CSASPPRPSGREQYF.

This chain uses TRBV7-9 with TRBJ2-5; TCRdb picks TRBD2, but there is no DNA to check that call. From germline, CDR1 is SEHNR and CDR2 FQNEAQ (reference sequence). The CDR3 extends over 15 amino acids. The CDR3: CASSRNGLAGETQYF.

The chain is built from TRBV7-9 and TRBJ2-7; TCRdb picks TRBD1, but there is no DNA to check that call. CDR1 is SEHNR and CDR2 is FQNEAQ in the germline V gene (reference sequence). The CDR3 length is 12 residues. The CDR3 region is CASGTATYEQYF.

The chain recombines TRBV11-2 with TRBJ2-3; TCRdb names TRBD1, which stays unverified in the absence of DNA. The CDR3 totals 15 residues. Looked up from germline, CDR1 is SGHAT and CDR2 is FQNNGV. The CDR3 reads CASSLTGSSTDTQYF. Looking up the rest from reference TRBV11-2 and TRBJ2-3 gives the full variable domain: EAGVAQSPRYKIIEKRQSVAFWCNPISGHATLYWYQQILGQGPKLLIQFQNNGVVDDSQLPKDRFSAERLKGVDSTLKIQPAKLEDSAVYLCASSLTGSSTDTQYFGPGTRLTVL.

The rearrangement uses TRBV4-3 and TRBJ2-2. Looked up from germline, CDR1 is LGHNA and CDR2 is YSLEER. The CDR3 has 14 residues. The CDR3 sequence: CASSPHAGAGELFF.

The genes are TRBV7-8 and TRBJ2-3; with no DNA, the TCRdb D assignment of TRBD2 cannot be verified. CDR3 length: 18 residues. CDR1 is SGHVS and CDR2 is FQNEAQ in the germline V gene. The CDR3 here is CASSWDVKTSGRTDTQYF. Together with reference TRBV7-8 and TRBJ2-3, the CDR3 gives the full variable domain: GAGVSQSPRYKVAKRGQDVALRCDPISGHVSLFWYQQALGQGPEFLTYFQNEAQLDKSGLPSDRFFAERPEGSVSTLKIQRTQQEDSAVYLCASSWDVKTSGRTDTQYFGPGTRLTVL.

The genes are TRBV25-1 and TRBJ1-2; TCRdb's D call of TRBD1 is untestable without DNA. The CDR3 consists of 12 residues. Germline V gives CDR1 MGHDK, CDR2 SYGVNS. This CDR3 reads CASSGGDNGYTF.

CDR3 region: CASSPTSTVFNEQFF. The V call is TRBV4-1, the J call TRBJ2-1; TCRdb returns TRBD2, unconfirmable since there is no DNA. Germline CDR1 and CDR2: MGHRA and YSYEKL. The CDR3 loop spans 15 amino acids.

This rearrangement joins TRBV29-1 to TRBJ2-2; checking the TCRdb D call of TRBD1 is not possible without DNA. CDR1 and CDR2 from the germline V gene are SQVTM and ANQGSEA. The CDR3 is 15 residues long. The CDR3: CSVVPDRGLIGELFF.

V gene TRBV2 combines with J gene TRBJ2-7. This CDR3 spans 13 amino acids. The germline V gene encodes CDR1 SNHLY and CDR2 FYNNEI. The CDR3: CASSESSWGEQYF. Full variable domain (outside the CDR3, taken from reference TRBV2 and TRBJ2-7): EPEVTQTPSHQVTQMGQEVILRCVPISNHLYFYWYRQILGQKVEFLVSFYNNEISEKSEIFDDQFSVERPDGSNFTLKIRSTKLEDSAMYFCASSESSWGEQYFGPGTRLTVT.

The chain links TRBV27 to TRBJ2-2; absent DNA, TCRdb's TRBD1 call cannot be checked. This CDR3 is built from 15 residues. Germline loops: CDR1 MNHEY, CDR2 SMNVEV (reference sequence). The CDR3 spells CASTHGQGSTGELFF.